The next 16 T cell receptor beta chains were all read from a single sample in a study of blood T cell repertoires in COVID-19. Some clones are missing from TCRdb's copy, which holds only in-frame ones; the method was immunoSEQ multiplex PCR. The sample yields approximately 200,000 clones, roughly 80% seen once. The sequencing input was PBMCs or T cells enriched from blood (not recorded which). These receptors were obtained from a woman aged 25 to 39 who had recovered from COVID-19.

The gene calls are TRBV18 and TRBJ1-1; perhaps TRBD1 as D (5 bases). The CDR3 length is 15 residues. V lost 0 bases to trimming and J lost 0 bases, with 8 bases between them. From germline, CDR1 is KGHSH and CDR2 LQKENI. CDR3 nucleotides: TGTGCCAGCTCACCACCCCGGGGGATGAACACTGAAGCTTTCTTT. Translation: CASSPPRGMNTEAFF.

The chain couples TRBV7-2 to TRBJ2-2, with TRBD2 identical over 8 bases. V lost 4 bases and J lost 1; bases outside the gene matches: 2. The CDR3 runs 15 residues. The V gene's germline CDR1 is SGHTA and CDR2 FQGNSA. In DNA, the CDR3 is TGTGCCAGCAGCTCACTAGCGGTGAACACCGGGGAGCTGTTTTTT. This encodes CASSSLAVNTGELFF.

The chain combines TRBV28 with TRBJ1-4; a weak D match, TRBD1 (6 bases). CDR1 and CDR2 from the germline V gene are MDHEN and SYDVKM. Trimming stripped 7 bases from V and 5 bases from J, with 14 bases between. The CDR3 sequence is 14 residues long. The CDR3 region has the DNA TGTGCCAGCACCAGTGGGGGCGGGAATGAAAAACTGTTTTTT. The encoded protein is CASTSGGGNEKLFF. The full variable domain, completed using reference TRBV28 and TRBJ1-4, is DVKVTQSSRYLVKRTGEKVFLECVQDMDHENMFWYRQDPGLGLRLIYFSYDVKMKEKGDIPEGYSVSREKKERFSLILESASTNQTSMYLCASTSGGGNEKLFFGSGTQLSVL.

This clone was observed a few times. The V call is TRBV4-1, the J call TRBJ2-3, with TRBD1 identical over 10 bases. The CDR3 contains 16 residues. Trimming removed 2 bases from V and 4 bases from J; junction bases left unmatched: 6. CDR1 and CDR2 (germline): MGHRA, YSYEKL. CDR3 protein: CASSQSPTGGADTQYF. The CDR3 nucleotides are TGCGCCAGCAGCCAATCGCCGACAGGGGGCGCAGATACGCAGTATTTT.

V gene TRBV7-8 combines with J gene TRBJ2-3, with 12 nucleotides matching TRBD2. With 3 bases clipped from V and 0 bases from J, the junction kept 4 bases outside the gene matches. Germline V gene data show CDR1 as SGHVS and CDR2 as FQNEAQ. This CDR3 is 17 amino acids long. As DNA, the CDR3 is TGTGCCAGCAGCTTTCGGACTAGCGGGGAGAGCACAGATACGCAGTATTTT. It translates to CASSFRTSGESTDTQYF. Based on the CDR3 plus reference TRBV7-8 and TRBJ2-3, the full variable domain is GAGVSQSPRYKVAKRGQDVALRCDPISGHVSLFWYQQALGQGPEFLTYFQNEAQLDKSGLPSDRFFAERPEGSVSTLKIQRTQQEDSAVYLCASSFRTSGESTDTQYFGPGTRLTVL.

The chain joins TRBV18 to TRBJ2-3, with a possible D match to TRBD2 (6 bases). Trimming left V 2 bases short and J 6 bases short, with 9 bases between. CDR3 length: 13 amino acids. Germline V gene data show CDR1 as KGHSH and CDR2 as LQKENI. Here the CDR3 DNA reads TGTGCCAGCTCACCAGGGGGGTTGGATACGCAGTATTTT. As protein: CASSPGGLDTQYF.

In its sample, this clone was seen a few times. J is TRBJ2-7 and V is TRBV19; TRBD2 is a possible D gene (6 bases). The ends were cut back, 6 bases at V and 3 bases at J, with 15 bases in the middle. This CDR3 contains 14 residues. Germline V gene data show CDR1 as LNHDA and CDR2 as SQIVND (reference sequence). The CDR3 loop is CASSSGLGYYEQYF. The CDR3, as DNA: TGTGCCAGTAGCTCGGGACTGGGTTACTACGAGCAGTACTTC.

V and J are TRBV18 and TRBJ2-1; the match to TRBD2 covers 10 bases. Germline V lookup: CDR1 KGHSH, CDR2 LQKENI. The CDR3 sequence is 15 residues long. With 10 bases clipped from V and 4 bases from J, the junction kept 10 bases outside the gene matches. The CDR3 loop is CATSSERGGYNEQFF. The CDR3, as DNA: TGTGCCACCTCCTCCGAGCGGGGGGGGTACAATGAGCAGTTCTTC.

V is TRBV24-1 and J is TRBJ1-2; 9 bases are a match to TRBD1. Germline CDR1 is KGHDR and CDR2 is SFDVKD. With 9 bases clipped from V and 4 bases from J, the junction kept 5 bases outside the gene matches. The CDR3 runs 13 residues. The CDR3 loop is CATRDRVAYGYTF. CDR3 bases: TGTGCCACCCGGGACAGGGTGGCCTATGGCTACACCTTC.

CDR3 protein: CASSQRQDVGYGYTF. DNA for the CDR3: TGCGCCAGCAGCCAACGACAGGATGTCGGCTATGGCTACACCTTC. The V and J genes are TRBV5-1 and TRBJ1-2, with D possibly matching TRBD1 (6 bases). Trimming stripped 4 bases from V and 4 bases from J, with 17 bases between. This CDR3 is built from 15 residues. Germline values: CDR1 SGHRS, CDR2 YFSETQ.

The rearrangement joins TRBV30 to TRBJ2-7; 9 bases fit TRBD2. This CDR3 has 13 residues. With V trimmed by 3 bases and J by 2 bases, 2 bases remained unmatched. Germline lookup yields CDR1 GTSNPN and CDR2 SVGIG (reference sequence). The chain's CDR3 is CAWRVAGAYEQYF. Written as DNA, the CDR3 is TGTGCCTGGAGGGTAGCGGGAGCCTACGAGCAGTACTTC.

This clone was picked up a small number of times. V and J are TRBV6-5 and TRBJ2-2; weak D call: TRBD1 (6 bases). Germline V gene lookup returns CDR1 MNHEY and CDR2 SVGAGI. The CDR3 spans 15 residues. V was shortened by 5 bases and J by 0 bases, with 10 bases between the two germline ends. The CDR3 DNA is TGTGCCAGCAGTCCAAGGACAGCGAACACCGGGGAGCTGTTTTTT. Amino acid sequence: CASSPRTANTGELFF.

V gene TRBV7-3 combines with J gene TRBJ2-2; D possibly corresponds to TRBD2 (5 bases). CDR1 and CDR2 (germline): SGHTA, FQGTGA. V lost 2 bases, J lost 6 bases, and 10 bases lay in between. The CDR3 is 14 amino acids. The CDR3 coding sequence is TGTGCCAGCAGCTTATTGGAGGCATCCGGGGAGCTGTTTTTT. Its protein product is CASSLLEASGELFF.

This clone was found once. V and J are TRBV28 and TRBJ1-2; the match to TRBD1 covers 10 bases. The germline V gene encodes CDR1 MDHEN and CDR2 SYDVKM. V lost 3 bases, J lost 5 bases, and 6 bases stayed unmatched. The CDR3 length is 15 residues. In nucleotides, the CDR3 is TGTGCCAGCAGTTTCCAGACAGGGGGCTGGTATGGCTACACCTTC. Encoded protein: CASSFQTGGWYGYTF.

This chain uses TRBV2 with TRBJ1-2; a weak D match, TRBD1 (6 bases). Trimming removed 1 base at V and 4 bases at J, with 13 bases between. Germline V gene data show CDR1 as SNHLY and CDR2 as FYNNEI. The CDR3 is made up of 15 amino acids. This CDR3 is CASSEGQADGYGYTF. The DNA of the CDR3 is TGTGCCAGCAGTGAAGGACAGGCTGATGGCTATGGCTACACCTTC.

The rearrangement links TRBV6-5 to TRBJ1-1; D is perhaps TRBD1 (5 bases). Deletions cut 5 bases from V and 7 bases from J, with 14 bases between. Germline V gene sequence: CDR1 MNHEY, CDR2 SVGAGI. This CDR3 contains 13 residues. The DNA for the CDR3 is TGTGCCAGCAGTAACCCCCAAACAGGTGAAGCTTTCTTT. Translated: CASSNPQTGEAFF.